The TCR beta chain under discussion was sequenced for a study of identical twins. This clonotype has more than one count but fewer than ten. Its antigen remains unidentified. The study's findings and limits: The abundant beta clonotypes from cord blood had fewer insertions, and memory repertoires had none of this. Models underpredicted monozygotic twin sharing of out-of-frame TCR alpha. Excess sharing between twins was weaker in beta out-of-frame sequences.

TCRdb passed the 5' RACE reads through MiXCR, listing each CDR3 protein once. The sample holds 250,000 to 300,000 distinct CDR3 sequences, about 8% seen once. This CDR3 region has 16 residues. The V end lost 6 bases, the J end lost 4 bases, and 19 bases lay between the germline ends. The germline V gene has CDR1 SNHLY and CDR2 FYNNEI. These data were also filed under a second study, of yellow fever vaccine responses in identical twins. This second study says: After vaccination, twins' T cell response reportedly seemed partly convergent, partly personalized.

This chain uses TRBV2 with TRBJ2-1; D tentatively fits TRBD1 or TRBD2 (5 bases each). The origin of this receptor is a young woman in good health. Sequencing was done on a sample of CD8+ T cells sorted from blood. This chain's CDR3 is CASSPVPGQGYNEQFF. The CDR3 DNA reads as TGTGCCAGCAGCCCAGTCCCGGGGCAGGGTTACAATGAGCAGTTCTTC.